Here is one TCR beta chain with its context. Its antigen remains unidentified. The sample is drawn from a study of chemoradiotherapy in HPV16-positive cancers. Study-wide points: Candidate HPV-specific clones and E7-related TCR motifs grew in tumor during treatment.

The table came from immunoSEQ multiplex PCR; TCRdb's copy has only in-frame clones and leaves some out. The sample has some 1,500 clones, 82% seen once. Trimming stripped 5 bases from V and 4 bases from J, with 6 bases between. From germline, CDR1 is MNHEY and CDR2 SMNVEV (reference sequence). CDR3 size: 12 residues. The receptor was derived from a human donor with HPV-associated anogenital cancer. V and J are TRBV27 and TRBJ1-5; D gene uncertain. The material sequenced was tumor tissue, taken from a patient who underwent chemoradiotherapy. The CDR3 protein is CASSRANQPQHF. As DNA, the CDR3 is TGTGCCAGCAGTCGGGCAAATCAGCCCCAGCATTTT.